One and the same sample provided the 17 T cell receptor beta chains below, sequenced in a study of long-term antiretroviral therapy in people with HIV. The run of the v3.0 immunoSEQ assay was at survey level. Libraries were prepared by immunoSEQ multiplex PCR; TCRdb keeps only in-frame clonotypes and omits some of them. The data show about 39,000 clones, roughly 82% seen once. Sequenced material: unsorted PBMCs, taken 0.6 years after starting antiretroviral therapy. The receptors were gathered from a man aged 18 to 30 with HIV.

The chain employs TRBV27 and TRBJ2-7; D is undetermined. Germline loops: CDR1 MNHEY, CDR2 SMNVEV (reference sequence). The CDR3 has 11 residues. Trimming took off 11 bases at V and 6 bases at J, with 14 bases between the two ends. The CDR3 spells CAHSISCEQYF. The CDR3 bases are TGTGCCCACAGTATCAGCTGCGAGCAGTACTTC.

This clone was observed a single time. The chain joins TRBV6-5 to TRBJ2-5; 8 bases match TRBD1. V lost 2 bases, J lost 4 bases, and 9 bases stayed unmatched. Per germline, CDR1 MNHEY and CDR2 SVGAGI. The CDR3 length is 16 residues. CDR3: CASSYRAGGRGETQYF. The DNA of the CDR3 is TGTGCCAGCAGTTACAGGGCAGGGGGCAGGGGAGAGACCCAGTACTTC.

CDR3 nucleotides: TGTGCCAGCTCACCGGCAGGGGGGAACACTGAAGCTTTCTTT. It encodes CASSPAGGNTEAFF. V usage is TRBV18 and J usage is TRBJ1-1; TRBD1 matches 7 bases. CDR1 is KGHSH and CDR2 is LQKENI in the germline V gene. CDR3 length equals 14 residues. After removal of 3 bases from V and 1 base from J, the junction contained 2 bases not matched to a gene.

The chain carries TRBV11-3 and TRBJ2-1, with 11 bases lining up with TRBD2. Losses at the gene ends were 1 base for V and 6 bases for J; bases not matched to a gene: 8. Germline V gene lookup returns CDR1 SGHNT and CDR2 YENEEA. The CDR3 loop spans 17 amino acids. The CDR3 region has the DNA TGTGCCAGCAGCTTAGTGGGGAGTAGCGGGAGGGGCAATGAGCAGTTCTTC. Amino acid sequence: CASSLVGSSGRGNEQFF. The full variable domain, completed using reference TRBV11-3 and TRBJ2-1, is EAGVVQSPRYKIIEKKQPVAFWCNPISGHNTLYWYLQNLGQGPELLIRYENEEAVDDSQLPKDRFSAERLKGVDSTLKIQPAELGDSAVYLCASSLVGSSGRGNEQFFGPGTRLTVL.

In its sample, this clone was seen once. The chain uses TRBV19 and TRBJ2-7; 10 nucleotides agree with TRBD1. The CDR3 is 14 amino acids. V shed 5 bases and J 2 bases; nucleotides not matched to a gene: 3. Germline CDR1 is LNHDA and CDR2 is SQIVND (reference sequence). The CDR3 DNA reads as TGTGCCAGTAGTCGGACAGGGGGGACCTACGAGCAGTACTTC. Translated: CASSRTGGTYEQYF.

The chain uses TRBV27 and TRBJ2-7, with a tentative D call TRBD2 (6 bases). Germline V CDR1 and CDR2: MNHEY, SMNVEV (reference sequence). The CDR3 extends over 17 amino acids. V was trimmed by 5 bases and J by 4 bases, leaving 24 bases between them. The CDR3 bases are TGTGCCAGCAGTACCATCCCCCCGATGCGGGACCCTTACGAGCAGTACTTC. Translating it yields CASSTIPPMRDPYEQYF.

The chain joins TRBV7-9 to TRBJ2-7; tentative D call: TRBD1 (5 bases). This CDR3 region has 15 residues. V dropped 1 base and J dropped 2 bases, with 12 bases sitting between them. The germline V gene has CDR1 SEHNR and CDR2 FQNEAQ (reference sequence). In nucleotides, the CDR3 is TGTGCCAGCAGCTTAGGACAGCTCCCACCCTACGAGCAGTACTTC. Its translation: CASSLGQLPPYEQYF.

J is TRBJ1-3 and V is TRBV27; TRBD1 agrees at 9 bases. Germline V lookup: CDR1 MNHEY, CDR2 SMNVEV (reference sequence). This CDR3 spans 16 amino acids. J lost 4 bases, V lost 5 bases, and 9 bases had no gene match. CDR3 region: CASSVNPTGGGNTIYF. The CDR3 nucleotides read TGTGCCAGCAGTGTGAATCCGACAGGGGGAGGAAACACCATATATTTT.

This clone has only a few counts. The DNA of the CDR3 is TGTGCCAGCAGTTACGCACAGGTTGACTACGAGCAGTACTTC. Its protein product is CASSYAQVDYEQYF. The chain has TRBV6-5 and TRBJ2-7; maybe TRBD1 (5 bases). Per germline, CDR1 MNHEY and CDR2 SVGAGI. Trimming stripped 2 bases from V and 3 bases from J, with 11 bases between. The CDR3 contains 14 residues.

The chain uses TRBV28 and TRBJ2-5, with 8 bases that match TRBD1. Germline trimming cut 5 bases from V and 4 bases from J; bases unmatched to any gene: 6. Germline CDR1 and CDR2: MDHEN and SYDVKM. This CDR3 is built from 14 residues. The CDR3 DNA follows: TGTGCCAGCAGTGAAGCAGGGGGCTCAGAGACCCAGTACTTC. It codes for CASSEAGGSETQYF.

The chain employs TRBV12-5 and TRBJ1-5; the match to TRBD1 covers 10 bases. Looked up from germline, CDR1 is LGHNT and CDR2 is FRNRAP. After removal of 3 bases from V and 7 bases from J, the junction contained 6 bases not matched to a gene. The CDR3 runs to 15 residues. The CDR3 reads CASGFGGQGLQPQHF. DNA of the CDR3: TGTGCTAGTGGTTTTGGGGGACAGGGGTTACAGCCCCAGCATTTT.

This chain links TRBV10-3 with TRBJ2-7; 12 nucleotides line up with TRBD1. Germline lookup yields CDR1 ENHRY and CDR2 SYGVKD. V trimming: 8 bases; J trimming: 7 bases; junction bases outside the gene matches: 3. The CDR3 sequence is 12 residues long. Written as DNA, the CDR3 is TGTGCCATCGGGACAGGGGGCGGAGAGCAGTACTTC. Translation: CAIGTGGGEQYF.

The chain couples TRBV6-5 to TRBJ2-1; no definite D call. Trimming shortened V by 2 bases and J by 5 bases, and 4 bases separated the two germline ends. This CDR3 is 12 amino acids long. CDR1 and CDR2 (germline): MNHEY, SVGAGI. For the CDR3, the DNA is TGTGCCAGCAGTTACCCAAACAATGAGCAGTTCTTC. Its protein is CASSYPNNEQFF.

The chain combines TRBV10-3 with TRBJ2-7, with a tentative D call TRBD2 (6 bases). The CDR3 contains 15 residues. The germline gives CDR1 ENHRY, CDR2 SYGVKD. Trimming removed 2 bases from V and 4 bases from J, with 15 bases in between. The chain's CDR3 is CAISEAGRETYEQYF. The CDR3 bases are TGTGCCATCAGTGAGGCGGGAAGGGAAACGTACGAGCAGTACTTC.

V is TRBV19 and J is TRBJ2-1; D remains unclear. V lost 3 bases and J 6 bases, leaving 9 bases between the germline ends. The CDR3 has 13 amino acids. Germline loops: CDR1 LNHDA, CDR2 SQIVND (reference sequence). DNA for the CDR3: TGTGCCAGTAGTATTCGAGAATTCAATGAGCAGTTCTTC. Its translation is CASSIREFNEQFF.

V usage is TRBV2 and J usage is TRBJ1-1, with a tentative D call TRBD1 (6 bases). The germline V gene has CDR1 SNHLY and CDR2 FYNNEI. The CDR3 sequence is 15 residues long. Deletions cut 7 bases from V and 3 bases from J, with 18 bases between. DNA for the CDR3: TGTGCCAGCATTAACCCGGGACATGCGGACACTGAAGCTTTCTTT. It translates to CASINPGHADTEAFF.

The rearrangement links TRBV7-9 to TRBJ1-4, with D uncertain. Germline V gene lookup returns CDR1 SEHNR and CDR2 FQNEAQ (reference sequence). The V gene lost 8 bases and the J gene lost 2 bases, with 9 bases spanning the gap. The CDR3 has 13 residues. This chain's CDR3 is CASHSGTNEKLFF. The CDR3 region has the DNA TGTGCCAGCCATTCTGGGACTAATGAAAAACTGTTTTTT.